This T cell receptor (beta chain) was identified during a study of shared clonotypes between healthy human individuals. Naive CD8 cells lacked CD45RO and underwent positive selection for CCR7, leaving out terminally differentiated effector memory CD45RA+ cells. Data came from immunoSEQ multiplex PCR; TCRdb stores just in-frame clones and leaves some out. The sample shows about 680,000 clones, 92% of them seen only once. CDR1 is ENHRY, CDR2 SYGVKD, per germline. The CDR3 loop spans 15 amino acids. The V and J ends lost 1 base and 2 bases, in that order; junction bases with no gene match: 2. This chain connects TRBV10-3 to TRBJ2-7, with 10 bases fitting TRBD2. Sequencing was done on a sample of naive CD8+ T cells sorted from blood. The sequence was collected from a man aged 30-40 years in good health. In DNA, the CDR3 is TGTGCCATCAGTGAGTTACTAGCGGGACCCTACGAGCAGTACTTC. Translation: CAISELLAGPYEQYF.